This is a list of T cell receptor beta chains from one sample in a study of blood T cell repertoires in COVID-19. TCRdb keeps only in-frame clones here, not all; method: immunoSEQ multiplex PCR. This sample has 100,000 or so clones; approximately 80% occur once, and the top ten carry around a tenth. Material: peripheral blood. These receptors originate from an older woman with acute or convalescent COVID-19. Both conserved end residues are trimmed from each CDR3. Part of the rows lack a size; the others show once, few, many or a class for expanded clones.

NA	TRBJ2-5	TRBV15	ATSRDGGALGETQY
NA	TRBJ2-7	TRBV5-6	ASSFVGAYEQY
few	TRBJ1-2	TRBV3-1/TRBV3-2	ASSQDPELYYGYT
NA	TRBJ2-5	TRBV5-4	ASSTRLAGLQETQY
once	TRBJ2-3	TRBV28	ASSFGTGGESTDTQY
NA	TRBJ2-5	TRBV19	ASSSQETQY
NA	TRBJ2-7	TRBV3-1/TRBV3-2	ASSQLWADYEQY
NA	TRBJ2-1	TRBV9	ASSVVGSGLEQF
NA	TRBJ2-7	TRBV28	ASSPSGTSSYEQY
NA	TRBJ1-6	TRBV7-6	ASSLNRDRANSPLH
NA	TRBJ2-5	TRBV11-3	ASSPRGDETQY
NA	TRBJ1-2	TRBV20-1	SVASGYGYT
NA	TRBJ2-3	TRBV6-2/TRBV6-3	ASSRLAGGPITQY
NA	TRBJ2-7	TRBV9	ASSSVEPPYEQY
NA	TRBJ2-3	TRBV29-1	SVGSGDGTDTQY
NA	TRBJ2-6	TRBV19	ASSPGQGFSGANVLT
few	TRBJ2-7	TRBV5-6	ASSLGGTYEQY
NA	TRBJ1-1	TRBV3-1/TRBV3-2	ASTYEGVNTEAF
once	TRBJ2-7	TRBV10-3	AISELEDRGGYEQY
NA	TRBJ2-5	TRBV6-5	ASSYSLIQETQY
NA	TRBJ2-3	TRBV11-3	ASSPRRGKGDTQY
NA	TRBJ1-2	TRBV6-5	ASSYTGQSLGDGYT
NA	TRBJ2-7	TRBV4-2	ASSLSGGSYEQY
NA	TRBJ2-7	TRBV10-3	AISRGGSSYEQY
NA	TRBJ2-1	TRBV4-2	ASSQDPDGGTFHNEQF
NA	TRBJ1-2	TRBV10-3	AISELGNRGGYT
once	TRBJ2-5	TRBV5-6	ASSIRQAETQY
few	TRBJ1-5	TRBV12-5	ARIYRDISNQPQH
few	TRBJ2-7	TRBV7-2	ASSSAYEQY
NA	TRBJ1-1	TRBV4-1	ASSLQTGGRTEAF
NA	TRBJ2-7	TRBV28	ASRRTGGDEQY
NA	TRBJ2-1	TRBV29-1	SVSGLAGGWF
NA	TRBJ2-2	TRBV7-2	ASSSRLAGNTGELF
NA	TRBJ1-6	TRBV27	ASSPREDSPLH
NA	TRBJ2-1	TRBV4-2	ASSQNPLAGDNEQF
NA	TRBJ1-6	TRBV7-9	ASSTGTASSRSPLH
few	TRBJ2-1	TRBV5-6	ASSLLAFHNEQF
few	TRBJ2-5	TRBV5-1	ASSLTGETQY
NA	TRBJ2-2	TRBV6-5	ASSPRGGGTGELF
NA	TRBJ2-3	TRBV13	ASGSSGMRDTQY
once	TRBJ2-7	TRBV2	ASSDYGAGTLGYEQY
NA	TRBJ2-3	TRBV11-2	ASSLARGRGSGGDTQY
NA	TRBJ1-4	TRBV7-9	ASSFNVRGREGQEKLF
NA	TRBJ1-2	TRBV2	ASRRTGSNGYT
NA	TRBJ1-4	TRBV5-1	ASSPGATNEKLF
NA	TRBJ1-2	TRBV29-1	SVGQGAYGYT
NA	TRBJ2-2	TRBV19	ASMGDRGSNGELF
NA	TRBJ2-1	TRBV4-3	ASSQAVGGGVYEQF
once	TRBJ1-5	TRBV6-5	ASSQGTENQPQH
few	TRBJ1-3	TRBV9	ASSVEEGTGNTIY
NA	TRBJ1-1	TRBV7-2	ASSLTGDTEAF
once	TRBJ1-2	TRBV6-4	ASSTGTHGGYT
few	TRBJ1-5	TRBV7-8	ASSFERGPGQPQH
NA	TRBJ1-5	TRBV30	AWGPQTTGSPQH
NA	TRBJ2-4	TRBV19	ASRRGLWDIQY
NA	TRBJ2-7	TRBV3-1/TRBV3-2	ASSQMGGAQY
NA	TRBJ1-2	TRBV27	ASSLRGQGDGYT